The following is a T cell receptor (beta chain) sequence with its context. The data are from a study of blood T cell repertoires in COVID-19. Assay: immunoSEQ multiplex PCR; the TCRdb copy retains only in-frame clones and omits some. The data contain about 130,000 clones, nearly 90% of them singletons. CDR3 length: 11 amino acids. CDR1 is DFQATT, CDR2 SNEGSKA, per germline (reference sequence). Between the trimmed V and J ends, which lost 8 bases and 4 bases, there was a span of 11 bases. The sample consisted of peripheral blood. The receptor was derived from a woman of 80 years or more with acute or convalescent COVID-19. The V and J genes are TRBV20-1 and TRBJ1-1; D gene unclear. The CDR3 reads CSSPSGTEAFF. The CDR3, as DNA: TGCAGTTCCCCCTCGGGCACTGAAGCTTTCTTT.